The clone carrying this T cell receptor beta chain was detected many times. Its antigen is undetermined. Germline V gives CDR1 LGHNT, CDR2 FRNRAP. V lost 8 bases and J 8 bases, leaving 18 bases between the germline ends. CDR3 size: 14 residues. The sample belongs to a study of T cells in Graves' hyperthyroidism and ophthalmopathy. RNA transcripts served as the template for amplifying TCR beta CDR3 regions. TCR CDR3 underwent first-round RT-PCR with the HTBI primer set. TCRdb re-called the multiplex PCR reads with MiXCR, one entry per CDR3 protein. The profile covers under 400,000 distinct CDR3 sequences, with roughly 17% appearing a single time and approximately 33% taken by the ten largest. Findings of the study overall: The majority of expanded thyroid clonotypes above 0.001 also appeared in blood.

This sequence originates from a young man with Graves' hyperthyroidism. The sample was blood. The chain joins TRBV12-5 to TRBJ1-4; D not resolved. The CDR3 coding sequence is TGTGCTAGTAGCCCCACTAATGAACGAGAAAAACTGTTTTTT. Protein sequence: CASSPTNEREKLFF.